A single sample is the source of the 10 T cell receptor beta chains below, sequenced in a study of blood T cell repertoires in COVID-19. Sequencing was performed with immunoSEQ multiplex PCR; in TCRdb, only in-frame clones are kept and a portion is missing. The repertoire holds 130,000 to 150,000 clones, with 88% as singletons. The sample was peripheral blood. Receptors originate from a human donor in a cohort sampled during active COVID-19.

This rearrangement joins TRBV4-3 to TRBJ2-6; maybe TRBD2 (5 bases). V was clipped by 2 bases and J by 2 bases, with 10 bases between them. Germline assignment: CDR1 LGHNA and CDR2 YSLEER. The CDR3 runs 16 residues. The CDR3 is CASSQHSGTGANVLTF. CDR3 sequence (DNA): TGCGCCAGCAGCCAACATTCGGGGACTGGGGCCAACGTCCTGACTTTC.

The chain couples TRBV6-4 to TRBJ1-5, with 9 bases lining up with TRBD1. J was trimmed by 6 bases and V by 3 bases; bases with no gene match: 9. This CDR3 region has 16 residues. The V gene's germline CDR1 is MRHNA and CDR2 SNTAGT. The CDR3 spells CASSDLYGTGSQPQHF. The CDR3, as DNA: TGTGCCAGCAGTGATCTATACGGGACAGGGAGTCAGCCCCAGCATTTT.

This chain joins TRBV30 and TRBJ1-2; 7 bases fit TRBD1. The CDR3 spans 12 residues. Looked up from germline, CDR1 is GTSNPN and CDR2 is SVGIG (reference sequence). Trimming at V came to 2 bases and at J to 8 bases, leaving 5 bases not matched to a gene. The CDR3 reads CAWSLYRGGYTF. The CDR3 nucleotides are TGTGCCTGGAGTCTTTACAGGGGAGGCTACACCTTC.

The V call is TRBV29-1, the J call TRBJ2-5; D perhaps matches TRBD1 (6 bases). Trimming stripped 4 bases from V and 2 bases from J, with 20 bases between. This CDR3 contains 16 residues. The germline gives CDR1 SQVTM, CDR2 ANQGSEA. The DNA for the CDR3 is TGCAGCGTTGTGACGGTTTACAGGGATACACAAGAGACCCAGTACTTC. It encodes CSVVTVYRDTQETQYF.

This chain connects TRBV11-2 to TRBJ2-1; 7 positions agree with TRBD1. In germline, CDR1 is SGHAT, CDR2 FQNNGV. V lost 5 bases to trimming and J lost 1 base; unmatched junction nucleotides: 5. This CDR3 has 15 amino acids. The CDR3 nucleotides read TGTGCCAGCAGCCGGGACAGTTCATCCTACAATGAGCAGTTCTTC. Its protein product is CASSRDSSSYNEQFF.

V gene TRBV19 combines with J gene TRBJ1-5; 8 bases line up with TRBD1. V gave up 3 bases and J gave up 5 bases; unmatched junction bases: 9. The CDR3 consists of 16 residues. The germline CDR1 and CDR2 sequences are LNHDA and SQIVND (reference sequence). CDR3 coding DNA: TGTGCCAGTAGTATCTCACGGGCAGGGGGCGATCAGCCCCAGCATTTT. Translated: CASSISRAGGDQPQHF.

The chain carries TRBV24-1 and TRBJ2-1; 10 bases line up with TRBD2. This CDR3 region has 16 residues. With V trimmed by 6 bases and J by 4 bases, 8 bases remained unmatched. Germline loops: CDR1 KGHDR, CDR2 SFDVKD. As DNA, the CDR3 is TGTGCCACCAGTAAGCCTAGCGGGGGCGATTACAATGAGCAGTTCTTC. It specifies CATSKPSGGDYNEQFF.

V usage is TRBV30 and J usage is TRBJ1-6, with no clear D. V was cut by 1 base and J by 7 bases, with 8 bases left in between. The V gene's germline CDR1 is GTSNPN and CDR2 SVGIG (reference sequence). This CDR3 has 13 residues. CDR3 sequence (DNA): TGTGCCTGGAGTGAAGAGATGAATTCACCCCTCCACTTT. Residues: CAWSEEMNSPLHF.

The chain joins TRBV19 to TRBJ1-1; a weak D match, TRBD1 (6 bases). The V end lost 5 bases, the J end lost 7 bases, and 14 bases lay between the germline ends. The CDR3 loop spans 13 amino acids. Germline V gene sequence: CDR1 LNHDA, CDR2 SQIVND (reference sequence). The CDR3 nucleotides are TGTGCCAGTAGTGTTTTACAGGGCGTTGAAGCTTTCTTT. Amino acids: CASSVLQGVEAFF.

The V call is TRBV5-4, the J call TRBJ1-2; the D gene is possibly TRBD1 (6 bases). V lost 0 bases to trimming and J lost 3 bases, with 18 bases between them. Germline loops: CDR1 SGHNT, CDR2 YYREEE (reference sequence). The CDR3 has 17 residues. The chain's CDR3 is CASSLETGRVNDYGYTF. For the CDR3, the DNA is TGTGCCAGCAGCTTGGAAACAGGGCGAGTGAATGACTATGGCTACACCTTC.